The 9 T cell receptor beta chains listed next were all sequenced from one sample in a study of blood T cell repertoires in COVID-19. Repertoires were generated with immunoSEQ multiplex PCR, while TCRdb's copy carries only in-frame clones and drops some. The sample records fewer than 200,000 clones, around 85% being singletons. The sequenced sample was peripheral blood. These TCRs come from a man between 70 and 80 years old with active or convalescent COVID-19.

The DNA for the CDR3 is TGTGCCAGCAGCACACCGGGACAGGGGGCATGGAACACTGAAGCTTTCTTT. Amino acids: CASSTPGQGAWNTEAFF. V is TRBV7-6 and J is TRBJ1-1, with 12 nucleotides matching TRBD1. The CDR3 extends over 17 amino acids. From germline, CDR1 is SGHVS and CDR2 FNYEAQ. The V gene end was trimmed by 5 bases and the J gene end by 1 base; junction bases not matched to a gene: 8.

The chain employs TRBV27 and TRBJ2-7; 7 bases match TRBD1. In germline, CDR1 is MNHEY, CDR2 SMNVEV (reference sequence). The CDR3 loop spans 15 amino acids. Trimming removed 0 bases from V and 2 bases from J; junction bases left unmatched: 4. CDR3 DNA: TGTGCCAGCAGTTTATCGCAGGGGGTCACCTACGAGCAGTACTTC. Protein: CASSLSQGVTYEQYF.

V is TRBV18 and J is TRBJ2-7; TRBD1 is a possible D gene (6 bases). V gave up 3 bases and J gave up 0 bases, with 18 bases separating them. Germline V gives CDR1 KGHSH, CDR2 LQKENI. This CDR3 has 17 residues. Here the CDR3 reads CASSPGLGRGFSYEQYF. In DNA, the CDR3 is TGTGCCAGCTCACCGGGCTTAGGCAGGGGCTTCTCCTACGAGCAGTACTTC.

The chain has TRBV18 and TRBJ2-5; the match to TRBD1 covers 8 bases. CDR3 length: 14 residues. CDR1 and CDR2 (germline): KGHSH, LQKENI. The V segment lost 3 bases and the J segment 1 base; nucleotides outside the gene matches: 1. DNA for the CDR3: TGTGCCAGCTCACCGGGGACAGGCCAAGAGACCCAGTACTTC. It yields the protein CASSPGTGQETQYF.

The rearrangement links TRBV7-2 to TRBJ2-3, with TRBD2 identical over 9 bases. This CDR3 comprises 15 residues. Germline V gives CDR1 SGHTA, CDR2 FQGNSA. Germline trimming cut 5 bases from V and 0 bases from J; bases unmatched to any gene: 3. CDR3 coding DNA: TGTGCCAGCAGCGCTAGCGGGGCTAGCACAGATACGCAGTATTTT. As protein: CASSASGASTDTQYF.

The chain carries TRBV25-1 and TRBJ1-5; the match to TRBD1 covers 11 bases. CDR1 and CDR2 (germline): MGHDK, SYGVNS. The CDR3 totals 16 residues. V gave up 6 bases and J gave up 7 bases; unmatched junction bases: 11. CDR3 sequence: CASSAGGQGVGQPQHF. CDR3 sequence (DNA): TGTGCCAGCAGCGCAGGGGGACAGGGGGTAGGACAGCCCCAGCATTTT.

The V call is TRBV6-5, the J call TRBJ1-1; D perhaps matches TRBD1 (5 bases). Trimming left V 2 bases short and J 4 bases short, with 8 bases between. The germline V gene has CDR1 MNHEY and CDR2 SVGAGI. The CDR3 loop spans 13 amino acids. CDR3 residues: CASSYVGRTEAFF. For the CDR3, the DNA is TGTGCCAGCAGTTACGTGGGGCGCACTGAAGCTTTCTTT.

Only one count was recorded for this clone. This sequence joins TRBV10-1 and TRBJ2-1, with D possibly being TRBD2 (6 bases). CDR3 size: 14 residues. V lost 3 bases and J 6 bases, leaving 12 bases between the germline ends. Germline CDR1 is WNHNN and CDR2 is SYGVQD (reference sequence). CDR3 DNA: TGCGCCAGCAGTGATTCGGGGGAACGCAATGAGCAGTTCTTC. Its translation is CASSDSGERNEQFF.

V is TRBV30 and J is TRBJ1-4; 9 bases align to TRBD1. Germline CDR1 reads GTSNPN; CDR2 reads SVGIG (reference sequence). The CDR3 consists of 13 residues. V was pared by 2 bases and J by 8 bases, with 3 bases of the junction left unmatched. The CDR3 sequence: CAWSRTGVEKLFF. CDR3 DNA: TGTGCCTGGAGTCGGACAGGGGTCGAAAAACTGTTTTTT. Based on the CDR3 plus reference TRBV30 and TRBJ1-4, the full variable domain is SQTIHQWPATLVQPVGSPLSLECTVEGTSNPNLYWYRQAAGRGLQLLFYSVGIGQISSEVPQNLSASRPQDRQFILSSKKLLLSDSGFYLCAWSRTGVEKLFFGSGTQLSVL.